One TCR beta chain is described in this entry. The sample comes from a study of cytomegalovirus exposure and HLA in healthy donors. Vbeta (60) and Jbeta (13) primers were used in the PCR. Repertoires were generated with immunoSEQ multiplex PCR, while TCRdb's copy carries only in-frame clones and drops some. Among 75,000 to 90,000 clones, around 78% were seen once, and the ten largest hold around 4.5%. Sample: PBMCs. This receptor was taken from a man aged 40-50 years in good health and CMV-seronegative.

The CDR3 sequence is CASSLKSGEGDGYTF. CDR3 in DNA: TGTGCCAGCTCACTCAAGTCAGGGGAAGGGGATGGCTACACCTTC. V is TRBV18 and J is TRBJ1-2; D perhaps matches TRBD1 (6 bases). Trimming removed 4 bases at V and 6 bases at J, with 18 bases between. This CDR3 region has 15 residues. Germline-derived CDR1 and CDR2 are KGHSH and LQKENI.